The 25 T cell receptor beta chains reported below all come from one sample, sequenced in a study of blood T cell repertoires in COVID-19. The protocol was immunoSEQ multiplex PCR, while the TCRdb copy is restricted to in-frame clones and leaves out a portion. Of 200,000 to 300,000 clones listed, around 88% are singletons. The sample taken for sequencing was PBMCs or T cells enriched from blood (not recorded which). The receptors were gathered from a man in his forties or fifties who had recovered from COVID-19.

The gene calls are TRBV7-6 and TRBJ1-6; D might be TRBD1 (6 bases). The CDR3 contains 16 residues. The V and J ends lost 1 base and 4 bases respectively, with 11 bases between them. The V gene's germline CDR1 is SGHVS and CDR2 FNYEAQ. The CDR3 spells CASSLEGGDYNSPLHF. The DNA for the CDR3 is TGTGCCAGCAGCTTAGAGGGGGGGGATTATAATTCACCCCTCCACTTT. Full variable domain (outside the CDR3, taken from reference TRBV7-6 and TRBJ1-6): GAGVSQSPRYKVTKRGQDVALRCDPISGHVSLYWYRQALGQGPEFLTYFNYEAQQDKSGLPNDRFSAERPEGSISTLTIQRTEQRDSAMYRCASSLEGGDYNSPLHFGNGTRLTVT.

This clone appeared a few times. V and J are TRBV9 and TRBJ2-7; 8 bases fit TRBD2. This CDR3 spans 14 amino acids. Trimming removed 1 base from V and 1 base from J; junction bases left unmatched: 1. Germline V CDR1 and CDR2: SGDLS, YYNGEE. This CDR3 reads CASSVTSGSYEQYF. The CDR3 region has the DNA TGTGCCAGCAGCGTAACTAGCGGTTCCTACGAGCAGTACTTC.

A word on this clone: The sample has other DNA sequences that encode this CDR3 too. The rearrangement uses TRBV9 and TRBJ2-1; D may be TRBD2 (6 bases). The CDR3 has 15 amino acids. Deletions cut 0 bases from V and 2 bases from J, with 9 bases between. Germline V gene data show CDR1 as SGDLS and CDR2 as YYNGEE. CDR3 residues: CASSVGAGTYNEQFF. The CDR3 nucleotides read TGTGCCAGCAGCGTAGGGGCGGGAACCTACAATGAGCAGTTCTTC.

This chain links TRBV2 with TRBJ2-6; possible D gene TRBD1, 6 bases. The CDR3 is 18 residues long. Germline CDR1 and CDR2: SNHLY and FYNNEI. Trimming took off 3 bases at V and 0 bases at J, with 15 bases between the two ends. This CDR3 reads CASSDITGSSSGANVLTF. The CDR3 DNA sequence: TGTGCCAGCAGTGATATAACAGGGTCTAGCTCTGGGGCCAACGTCCTGACTTTC.

The chain recombines TRBV7-2 with TRBJ1-1; 8 bases are shared with TRBD1. This CDR3 region has 15 residues. The J segment lost 1 base and the V segment lost 0 bases, leaving 1 base of the junction unmatched. CDR1 SGHTA and CDR2 FQGNSA come from the germline V gene. The CDR3 protein is CASSLAGQGNTEAFF. Written as DNA, the CDR3 is TGTGCCAGCAGCTTAGCAGGACAGGGGAACACTGAAGCTTTCTTT.

The V gene is TRBV14, the J gene TRBJ2-7; 13 nucleotides align to TRBD2. Germline values: CDR1 SGHDN, CDR2 FVKESK. V lost 3 bases to trimming and J lost 0 bases; unmatched junction nucleotides: 11. This CDR3 spans 19 amino acids. The CDR3 DNA follows: TGTGCCAGCAGCCATCGAACCGAGACTAGCGGGAGGCGCTCCTACGAGCAGTACTTC. Translated: CASSHRTETSGRRSYEQYF. Full variable domain (remainder filled in from reference TRBV14 and TRBJ2-7): EAGVTQFPSHSVIEKGQTVTLRCDPISGHDNLYWYRRVMGKEIKFLLHFVKESKQDESGMPNNRFLAERTGGTYSTLKVQPAELEDSGVYFCASSHRTETSGRRSYEQYFGPGTRLTVT.

V is TRBV18 and J is TRBJ2-2; 7 bases line up with TRBD1. Unmatched junction bases numbered 5, after V lost 5 bases and J lost 2 bases. The CDR3 extends over 15 amino acids. From germline, CDR1 is KGHSH and CDR2 LQKENI. This chain's CDR3 is CASSLDRANTGELFF. The CDR3 bases are TGTGCCAGCTCATTAGACAGGGCAAACACCGGGGAGCTGTTTTTT.

The rearrangement joins TRBV30 to TRBJ2-7; TRBD2 matches at 12 bases. The CDR3 extends over 15 amino acids. The V and J ends lost 2 bases and 3 bases, in that order; junction bases with no gene match: 5. The germline CDR1 and CDR2 sequences are GTSNPN and SVGIG (reference sequence). CDR3 DNA sequence: TGTGCCTGGAGTCTCTCACTAGCGGGGGGCTACGAGCAGTACTTC. Protein product: CAWSLSLAGGYEQYF.

J is TRBJ2-7 and V is TRBV29-1; 11 nucleotides agree with TRBD2. With V trimmed by 6 bases and J by 0 bases, 10 bases remained unmatched. CDR3 size: 16 residues. Germline assignment: CDR1 SQVTM and CDR2 ANQGSEA. In nucleotides, the CDR3 is TGCAGCGTCAAAGGGCTAGCGGGAGGACTCTCCTACGAGCAGTACTTC. Residues: CSVKGLAGGLSYEQYF.

V and J are TRBV5-1 and TRBJ2-1, with 11 bases matching TRBD2. The junction had 15 bases not matched to a gene; V was cut back by 4 bases and J by 6 bases. The CDR3 totals 18 residues. Germline V gives CDR1 SGHRS, CDR2 YFSETQ. The CDR3 sequence: CASSQQQGRLAGSNEQFF. The CDR3 DNA reads TGCGCCAGCAGCCAACAACAGGGTAGACTAGCGGGATCCAATGAGCAGTTCTTC.

J is TRBJ2-1 and V is TRBV7-2, with D perhaps TRBD2 (6 bases). The CDR3 loop spans 18 amino acids. Germline CDR1 SGHTA, CDR2 FQGNSA. V lost 5 bases, J lost 0 bases, and 20 bases lay in between. The CDR3 coding sequence is TGTGCCAGCAGCAGCAATCCCGGTGGTAGCGGCTCCTACAATGAGCAGTTCTTC. It encodes CASSSNPGGSGSYNEQFF.

V is TRBV7-9 and J is TRBJ1-5; D possibly corresponds to TRBD1 (6 bases). CDR3 size: 17 residues. The germline V gene encodes CDR1 SEHNR and CDR2 FQNEAQ (reference sequence). V lost 3 bases and J lost 3, with 18 bases in between. The DNA for the CDR3 is TGTGCCAGCAGCTTCTCCTTAAGGGGGAGATTCAATCAGCCCCAGCATTTT. As protein: CASSFSLRGRFNQPQHF. Complete variable domain (other parts from reference TRBV7-9 and TRBJ1-5): DTGVSQNPRHKITKRGQNVTFRCDPISEHNRLYWYRQTLGQGPEFLTYFQNEAQLEKSRLLSDRFSAERPKGSFSTLEIQRTEQGDSAMYLCASSFSLRGRFNQPQHFGDGTRLSIL.

The rearrangement uses TRBV6-5 and TRBJ2-7; a possible D gene is TRBD2 (5 bases). V was pared by 6 bases and J by 3 bases, with 15 bases between. The CDR3 totals 14 residues. Germline CDR1 is MNHEY and CDR2 is SVGAGI. The CDR3 sequence: CASRPPGIYYEQYF. Here the CDR3 DNA reads TGTGCCAGCAGACCCCCCGGGATATACTACGAGCAGTACTTC.

This chain uses TRBV10-3 with TRBJ2-1, with 8 bases fitting TRBD2. There are 15 residues in the CDR3. CDR1 is ENHRY and CDR2 is SYGVKD in the germline V gene. The V gene end was trimmed by 6 bases and the J gene end by 0 bases; junction bases not matched to a gene: 4. CDR3 amino acids: CAISELAASYNEQFF. The CDR3 DNA reads as TGTGCCATCAGCGAACTAGCGGCCTCCTACAATGAGCAGTTCTTC.

The chain combines TRBV4-2 with TRBJ1-2; 8 nucleotides match TRBD1. CDR3 length: 11 residues. V gave up 8 bases and J gave up 8 bases; unmatched junction bases: 4. CDR1 is LGHNA, CDR2 YNFKEQ, per germline. As DNA, the CDR3 is TGTGCCAGCGGACAGGGAGGCGGCTACACCTTC. It encodes CASGQGGGYTF.

The V gene is TRBV2, the J gene TRBJ2-1; the D gene is possibly TRBD2 (6 bases). CDR1 is SNHLY and CDR2 is FYNNEI in the germline V gene. V dropped 10 bases and J dropped 4 bases, with 14 bases sitting between them. The CDR3 extends over 13 amino acids. CDR3 sequence (DNA): TGTGCCACCTCTGGAGGGGCATACAATGAGCAGTTCTTC. It specifies CATSGGAYNEQFF.

The chain uses TRBV29-1 and TRBJ2-7; weak D call: TRBD1 (6 bases). Trimming shortened V by 6 bases and J by 2 bases, and 11 bases separated the two germline ends. Germline V gene data show CDR1 as SQVTM and CDR2 as ANQGSEA. The CDR3 sequence is 12 residues long. The CDR3 nucleotides are TGCAGCGTAGGACAGCAGCCCTACGAGCAGTACTTC. Translating gives CSVGQQPYEQYF.

The rearrangement uses TRBV23-1 and TRBJ2-3, with a weak D call TRBD2 (5 bases). TRBV23-1 is an ORF, with its function uncertain. Deletions cut 7 bases from V and 2 bases from J, with 10 bases between. This CDR3 has 13 amino acids. CDR3 sequence reads: CASTGGFTDTQYF. In nucleotides, the CDR3 is TGCGCCAGCACCGGAGGTTTCACAGATACGCAGTATTTT.

V is TRBV27 and J is TRBJ2-7; the match to TRBD2 covers 10 bases. Germline CDR1 and CDR2: MNHEY and SMNVEV (reference sequence). The ends lost 0 bases at V and 3 bases at J; junction bases unmatched: 2. This CDR3 has 15 residues. CDR3 sequence: CASSLSPSGGYEQYF. The DNA for the CDR3 is TGTGCCAGCAGTTTATCTCCTAGCGGGGGCTACGAGCAGTACTTC.

The gene calls are TRBV6-2 or TRBV6-3 and TRBJ2-1; 8 nucleotides line up with TRBD2. The V and J ends lost 7 bases and 6 bases, in that order; junction bases with no gene match: 14. The CDR3 contains 16 residues. Germline V gene sequence: CDR1 MNHEY, CDR2 SVGEGT. The CDR3: CASIPSAGTSSNEQFF. The CDR3 bases are TGTGCCAGCATCCCATCCGCCGGGACTAGTAGCAATGAGCAGTTCTTC.

This chain uses TRBV3-1 (or the pseudogene TRBV3-2) with TRBJ2-1, with TRBD2 matching over 11 bases. Germline CDR1 reads LGHDT; CDR2 reads YNNKEL (reference sequence). The CDR3 loop spans 16 amino acids. V was clipped by 4 bases and J by 9 bases; unmatched bases: 11. CDR3 loop: CASSPRDLAGGGEQFF. CDR3 DNA sequence: TGTGCCAGCAGCCCACGGGATCTAGCGGGGGGCGGTGAGCAGTTCTTC.

The rearrangement links TRBV28 to TRBJ1-2, with D possibly being TRBD1 (6 bases). Germline CDR1 is MDHEN and CDR2 is SYDVKM. The CDR3 is 12 residues long. V lost 5 bases and J 8 bases, leaving 12 bases between the germline ends. The CDR3 region is CASSTGSRGYTF. The DNA of the CDR3 is TGTGCCAGCAGTACAGGGTCGAGAGGCTACACCTTC.

The CDR3 sequence: CASSLDLPTGELFF. For the CDR3, the DNA is TGTGCCAGCAGCTTGGATCTACCAACCGGGGAGCTGTTTTTT. The chain has TRBV5-6 and TRBJ2-2; no reliable D call. CDR1 is SGHDT, CDR2 YYEEEE, per germline. The CDR3 sequence is 14 residues long. The germline V and J ends were trimmed by 0 bases and 5 bases, with 8 bases remaining between them.

This chain links TRBV7-8 with TRBJ1-1, with a weak D call TRBD1 (6 bases). The CDR3 consists of 14 residues. Germline lookup yields CDR1 SGHVS and CDR2 FQNEAQ. The ends were cut back, 5 bases at V and 3 bases at J, with 13 bases in the middle. The CDR3 DNA is TGTGCCAGCAGCGCGCGAGCAGGGGACACTGAAGCTTTCTTT. Translating it yields CASSARAGDTEAFF.

This clone has just one count. V is TRBV7-6 and J is TRBJ2-3; TRBD2 matches at 8 bases. This CDR3 region has 15 residues. The germline gives CDR1 SGHVS, CDR2 FNYEAQ. The junction had 4 bases not matched to a gene; V was cut back by 1 base and J by 4 bases. The CDR3 region is CASSLGAGGSDTQYF. CDR3 in DNA: TGTGCCAGCAGCTTAGGGGCGGGAGGCTCAGATACGCAGTATTTT.